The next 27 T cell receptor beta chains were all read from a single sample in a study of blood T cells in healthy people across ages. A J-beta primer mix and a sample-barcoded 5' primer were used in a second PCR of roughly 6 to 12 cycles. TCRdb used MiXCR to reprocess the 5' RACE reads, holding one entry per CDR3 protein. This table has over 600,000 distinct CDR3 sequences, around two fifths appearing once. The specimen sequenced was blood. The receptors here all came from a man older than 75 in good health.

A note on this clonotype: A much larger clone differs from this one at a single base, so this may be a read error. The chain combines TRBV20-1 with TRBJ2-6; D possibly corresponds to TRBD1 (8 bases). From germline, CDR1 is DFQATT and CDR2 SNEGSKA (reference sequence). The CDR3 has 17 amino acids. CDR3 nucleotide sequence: TGCAGTGCAGCGGGACAGGCATATAGCTCTAGGGCCAACGTCCTGACTTTC. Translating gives CSAAGQAYSSRANVLTF.

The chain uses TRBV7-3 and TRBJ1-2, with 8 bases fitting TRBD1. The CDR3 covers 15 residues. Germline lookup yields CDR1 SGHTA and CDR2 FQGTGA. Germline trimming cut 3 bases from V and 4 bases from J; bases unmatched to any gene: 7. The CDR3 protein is CASSLRQGLVYGYTF. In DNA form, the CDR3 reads TGTGCCAGCAGCTTGAGACAGGGGCTTGTCTATGGCTACACCTTC.

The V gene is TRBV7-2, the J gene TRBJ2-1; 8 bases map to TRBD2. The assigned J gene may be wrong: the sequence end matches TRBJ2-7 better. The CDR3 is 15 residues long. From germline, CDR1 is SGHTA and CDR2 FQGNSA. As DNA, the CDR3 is TGTGCCAGCAGCCTTAGCGGGGCCTCCTACAATGAGCAGTACTTC. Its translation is CASSLSGASYNEQYF.

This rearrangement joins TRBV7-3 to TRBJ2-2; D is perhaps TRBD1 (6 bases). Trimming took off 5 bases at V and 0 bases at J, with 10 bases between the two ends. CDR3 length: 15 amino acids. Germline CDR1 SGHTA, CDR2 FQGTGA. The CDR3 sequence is CASSIQGSNTGELFF. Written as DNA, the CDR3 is TGTGCCAGCAGCATACAGGGTTCGAACACCGGGGAGCTGTTTTTT.

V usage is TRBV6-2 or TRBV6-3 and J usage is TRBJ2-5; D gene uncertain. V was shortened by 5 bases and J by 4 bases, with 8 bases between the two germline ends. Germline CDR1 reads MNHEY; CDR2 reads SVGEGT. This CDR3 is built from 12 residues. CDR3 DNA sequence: TGTGCCAGCAGTATCGGCGGAGAGACCCAGTACTTC. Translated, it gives CASSIGGETQYF.

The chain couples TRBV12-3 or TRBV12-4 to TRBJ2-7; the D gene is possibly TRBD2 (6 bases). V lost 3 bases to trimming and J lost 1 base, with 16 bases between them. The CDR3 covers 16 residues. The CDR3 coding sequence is TGTGCCAGCAGTTTTTTCGGGAGCGCTAGGTCCTACGAGCAGTACTTC. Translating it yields CASSFFGSARSYEQYF.

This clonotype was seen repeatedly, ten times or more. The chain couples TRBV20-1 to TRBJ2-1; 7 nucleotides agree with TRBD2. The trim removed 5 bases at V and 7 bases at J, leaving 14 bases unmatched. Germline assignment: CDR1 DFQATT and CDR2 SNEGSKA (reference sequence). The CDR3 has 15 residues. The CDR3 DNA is TGCAGTGCTCAAGATCGGGGAAGCGGGACGAATGAGCAGTTCTTC. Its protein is CSAQDRGSGTNEQFF.

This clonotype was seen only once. The CDR3 nucleotides read TGTGCCAGCAGCTCCGGCCGGACCGTCGCACGGTTTTTTAGCTACGAGCAGTACTTC. This encodes CASSSGRTVARFFSYEQYF. The chain carries TRBV3-1 and TRBJ2-7; D is unclear. V lost 5 bases and J lost 3, with 29 bases in between. The CDR3 has 19 amino acids. Looked up from germline, CDR1 is LGHDT and CDR2 is YNNKEL (reference sequence).

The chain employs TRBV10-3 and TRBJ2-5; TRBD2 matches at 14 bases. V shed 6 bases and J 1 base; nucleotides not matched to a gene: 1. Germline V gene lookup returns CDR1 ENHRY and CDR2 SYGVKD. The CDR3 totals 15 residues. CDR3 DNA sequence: TGTGCCATCAGGGGACTAGCGGGGGCCCAAGAGACCCAGTACTTC. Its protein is CAIRGLAGAQETQYF.

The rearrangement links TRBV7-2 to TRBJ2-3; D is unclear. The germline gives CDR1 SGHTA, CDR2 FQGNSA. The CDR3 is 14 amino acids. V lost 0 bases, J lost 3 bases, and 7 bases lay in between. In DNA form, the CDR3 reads TGTGCCAGCAGCTTAGCGCTTTATACAGATACGCAGTATTTT. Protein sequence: CASSLALYTDTQYF.

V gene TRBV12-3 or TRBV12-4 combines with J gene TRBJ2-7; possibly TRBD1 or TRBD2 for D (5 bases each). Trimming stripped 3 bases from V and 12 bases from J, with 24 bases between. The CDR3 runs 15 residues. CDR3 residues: CASSLGRVVGETRYF. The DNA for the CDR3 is TGTGCCAGCAGTTTGGGCAGGGTAGTTGGGGAGACCCGGTACTTC.

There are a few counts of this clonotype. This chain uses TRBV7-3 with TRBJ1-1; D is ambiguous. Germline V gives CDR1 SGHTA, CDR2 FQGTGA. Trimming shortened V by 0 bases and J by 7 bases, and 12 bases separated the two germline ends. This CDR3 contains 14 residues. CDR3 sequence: CASSLTGPAVEAFF. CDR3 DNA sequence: TGTGCCAGCAGCTTAACAGGGCCGGCCGTTGAAGCTTTCTTT.

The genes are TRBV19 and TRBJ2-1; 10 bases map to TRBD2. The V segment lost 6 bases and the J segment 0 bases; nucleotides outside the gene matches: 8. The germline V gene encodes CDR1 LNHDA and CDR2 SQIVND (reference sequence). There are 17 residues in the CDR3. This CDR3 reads CASRPVAGGSSYNEQFF. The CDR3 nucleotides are TGTGCCAGTAGACCTGTAGCGGGAGGTAGCTCCTACAATGAGCAGTTCTTC. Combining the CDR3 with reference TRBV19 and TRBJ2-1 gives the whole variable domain DGGITQSPKYLFRKEGQNVTLSCEQNLNHDAMYWYRQDPGQGLRLIYYSQIVNDFQKGDIAEGYSVSREKKESFPLTVTSAQKNPTAFYLCASRPVAGGSSYNEQFFGPGTRLTVL.

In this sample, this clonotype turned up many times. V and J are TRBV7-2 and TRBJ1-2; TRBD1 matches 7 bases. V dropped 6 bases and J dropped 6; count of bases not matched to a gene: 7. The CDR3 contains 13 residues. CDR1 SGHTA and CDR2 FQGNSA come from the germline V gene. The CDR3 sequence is CASRTGARDGYTF. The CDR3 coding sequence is TGTGCCAGCAGAACAGGGGCCAGGGATGGCTACACCTTC.

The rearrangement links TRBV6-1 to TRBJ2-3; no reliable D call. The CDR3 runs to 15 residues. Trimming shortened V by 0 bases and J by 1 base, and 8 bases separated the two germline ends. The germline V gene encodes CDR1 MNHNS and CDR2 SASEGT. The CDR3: CASSEAAIGTDTQYF. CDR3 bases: TGTGCCAGCAGTGAAGCGGCTATAGGCACAGATACGCAGTATTTT.

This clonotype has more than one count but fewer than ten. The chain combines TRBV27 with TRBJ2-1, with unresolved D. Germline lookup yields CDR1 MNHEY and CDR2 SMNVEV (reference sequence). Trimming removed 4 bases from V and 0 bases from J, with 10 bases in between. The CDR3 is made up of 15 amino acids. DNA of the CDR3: TGTGCCAGCAGTTCGGGCGGACGCTCCTACAATGAGCAGTTCTTC. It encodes CASSSGGRSYNEQFF.

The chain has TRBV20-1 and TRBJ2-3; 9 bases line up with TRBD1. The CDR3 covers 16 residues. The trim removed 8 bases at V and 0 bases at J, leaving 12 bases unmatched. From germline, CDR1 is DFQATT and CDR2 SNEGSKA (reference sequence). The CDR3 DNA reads TGCAGTCCCCCGGGACAGGGTTTCTTAAGCACAGATACGCAGTATTTT. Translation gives CSPPGQGFLSTDTQYF.

The CDR3 here is CATSDSGLDDGYEQYF. CDR3 DNA: TGTGCCACCAGTGATTCAGGACTAGACGACGGCTACGAGCAGTACTTC. V is TRBV24-1 and J is TRBJ2-7; 7 bases are shared with TRBD2. V lost 2 bases, J lost 3 bases, and 9 bases stayed unmatched. Germline values: CDR1 KGHDR, CDR2 SFDVKD. This CDR3 is built from 16 residues.

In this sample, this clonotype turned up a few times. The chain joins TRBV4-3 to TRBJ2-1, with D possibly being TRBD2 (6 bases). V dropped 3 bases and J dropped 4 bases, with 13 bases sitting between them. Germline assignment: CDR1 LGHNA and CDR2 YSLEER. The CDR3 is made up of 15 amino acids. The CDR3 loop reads CASSHSGLPYNEQFF. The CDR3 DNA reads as TGCGCCAGCAGCCATTCCGGACTACCTTACAATGAGCAGTTCTTC.

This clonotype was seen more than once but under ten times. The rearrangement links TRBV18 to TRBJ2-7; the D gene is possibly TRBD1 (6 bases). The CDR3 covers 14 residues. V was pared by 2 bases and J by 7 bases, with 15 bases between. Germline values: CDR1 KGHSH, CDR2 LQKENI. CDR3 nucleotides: TGTGCCAGCTCACCAACAGGGCCTTCGGGGGAGCAGTACTTC. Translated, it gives CASSPTGPSGEQYF.

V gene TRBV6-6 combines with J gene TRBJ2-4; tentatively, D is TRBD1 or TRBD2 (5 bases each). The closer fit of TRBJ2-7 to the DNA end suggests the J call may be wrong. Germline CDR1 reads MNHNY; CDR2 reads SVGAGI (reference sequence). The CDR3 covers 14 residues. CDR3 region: CASSSTGATYEQYF. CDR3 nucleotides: TGTGCCAGCAGTTCTACCGGGGCCACCTACGAGCAGTACTTC.

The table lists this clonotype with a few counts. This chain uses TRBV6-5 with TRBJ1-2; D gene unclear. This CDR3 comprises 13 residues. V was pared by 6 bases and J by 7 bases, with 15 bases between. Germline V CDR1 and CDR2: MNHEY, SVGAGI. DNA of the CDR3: TGTGCCAGCAGACAGACGCGGATCGGTGGCTACACCTTC. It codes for CASRQTRIGGYTF.

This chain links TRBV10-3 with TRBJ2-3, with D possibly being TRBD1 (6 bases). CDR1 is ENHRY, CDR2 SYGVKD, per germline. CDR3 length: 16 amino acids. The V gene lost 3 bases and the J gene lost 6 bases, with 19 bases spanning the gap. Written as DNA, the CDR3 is TGTGCCATCAGTGACCCAGGGGCCCATCCGAGGGATACGCAGTATTTT. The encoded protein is CAISDPGAHPRDTQYF.

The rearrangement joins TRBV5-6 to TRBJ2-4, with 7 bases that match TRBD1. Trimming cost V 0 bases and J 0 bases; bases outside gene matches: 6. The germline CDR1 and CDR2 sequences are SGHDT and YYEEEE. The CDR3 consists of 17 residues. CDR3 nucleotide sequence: TGTGCCAGCAGCTTGGGAATAGGGGGCCTAGCCAAAAACATTCAGTACTTC. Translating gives CASSLGIGGLAKNIQYF.

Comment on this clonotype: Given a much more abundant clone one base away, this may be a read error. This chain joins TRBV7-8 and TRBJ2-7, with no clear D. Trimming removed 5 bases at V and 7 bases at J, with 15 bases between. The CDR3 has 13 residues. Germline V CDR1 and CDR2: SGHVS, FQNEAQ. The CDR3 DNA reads TGTGCCAGCAGCCGTGGACCCCCTAGTGAGCAGTACTTC. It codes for CASSRGPPSEQYF.

CDR3 amino acids: CASSSLAFSGGAVETQYF. CDR3 in DNA: TGTGCCAGCAGTTCTCTTGCTTTTAGCGGGGGGGCCGTTGAGACCCAGTACTTC. The V gene is TRBV6-5, the J gene TRBJ2-7; 11 nucleotides align to TRBD2. The DNA end lines up better with TRBJ2-5; the J call may be wrong. The germline CDR1 and CDR2 sequences are MNHEY and SVGAGI. The length of the CDR3 is 18 residues.

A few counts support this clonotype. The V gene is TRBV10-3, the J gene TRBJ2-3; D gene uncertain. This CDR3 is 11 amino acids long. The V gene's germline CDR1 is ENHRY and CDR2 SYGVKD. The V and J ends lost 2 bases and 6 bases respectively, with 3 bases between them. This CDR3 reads CAISEVDTQYF. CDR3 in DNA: TGTGCCATCAGTGAGGTTGATACGCAGTATTTT.